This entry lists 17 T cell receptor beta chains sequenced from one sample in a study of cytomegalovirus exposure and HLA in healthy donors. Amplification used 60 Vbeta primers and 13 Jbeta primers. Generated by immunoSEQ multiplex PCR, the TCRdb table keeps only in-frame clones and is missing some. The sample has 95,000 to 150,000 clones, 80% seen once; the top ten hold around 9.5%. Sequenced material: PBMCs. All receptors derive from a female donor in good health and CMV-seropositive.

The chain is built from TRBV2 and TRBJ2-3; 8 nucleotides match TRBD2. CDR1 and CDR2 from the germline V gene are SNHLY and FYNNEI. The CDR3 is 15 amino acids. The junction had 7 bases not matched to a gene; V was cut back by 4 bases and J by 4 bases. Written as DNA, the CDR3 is TGTGCCAGCAGTGGGCCGGGGGGGCCAGCAGATACGCAGTATTTT. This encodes CASSGPGGPADTQYF. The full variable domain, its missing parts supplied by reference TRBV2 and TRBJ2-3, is EPEVTQTPSHQVTQMGQEVILRCVPISNHLYFYWYRQILGQKVEFLVSFYNNEISEKSEIFDDQFSVERPDGSNFTLKIRSTKLEDSAMYFCASSGPGGPADTQYFGPGTRLTVL.

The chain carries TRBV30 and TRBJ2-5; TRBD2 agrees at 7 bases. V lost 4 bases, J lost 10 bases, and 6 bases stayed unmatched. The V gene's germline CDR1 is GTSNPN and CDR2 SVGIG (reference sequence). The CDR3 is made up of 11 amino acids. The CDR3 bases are TGTGCCTGGATGGGGGGGGGAGACCAGTACTTC. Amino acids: CAWMGGGDQYF.

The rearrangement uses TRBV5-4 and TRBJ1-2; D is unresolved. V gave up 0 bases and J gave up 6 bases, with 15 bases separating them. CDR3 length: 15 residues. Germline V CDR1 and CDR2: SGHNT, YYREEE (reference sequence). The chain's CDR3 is CASSLGTEVRNGYTF. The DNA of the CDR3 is TGTGCCAGCAGCTTGGGAACAGAAGTTCGTAATGGCTACACCTTC.

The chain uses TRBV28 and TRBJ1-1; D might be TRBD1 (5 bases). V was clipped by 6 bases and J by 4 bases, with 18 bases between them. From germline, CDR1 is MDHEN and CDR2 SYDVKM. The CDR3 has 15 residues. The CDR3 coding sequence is TGTGCCAGCAGAGAGGAGGGGAGATGGGGCACTGAAGCTTTCTTT. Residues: CASREEGRWGTEAFF.

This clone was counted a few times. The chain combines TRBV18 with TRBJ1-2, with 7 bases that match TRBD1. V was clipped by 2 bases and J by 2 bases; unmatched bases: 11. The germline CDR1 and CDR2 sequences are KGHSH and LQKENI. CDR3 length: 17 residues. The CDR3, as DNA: TGTGCCAGCTCACCAAATGGCCCGGGACAGACCAACTATGGCTACACCTTC. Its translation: CASSPNGPGQTNYGYTF. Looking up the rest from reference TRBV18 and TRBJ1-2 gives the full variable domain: NAGVMQNPRHLVRRRGQEARLRCSPMKGHSHVYWYRQLPEEGLKFMVYLQKENIIDESGMPKERFSAEFPKEGPSILRIQQVVRGDSAAYFCASSPNGPGQTNYGYTFGSGTRLTVV.

CDR3 nucleotide sequence: TGTGCCAGTAGTATCGGACAGGGAGTTTGGGGCAATCAGCCCCAGCATTTT. This encodes CASSIGQGVWGNQPQHF. The chain carries TRBV19 and TRBJ1-5; 8 nucleotides match TRBD1. CDR1 and CDR2 (germline): LNHDA, SQIVND (reference sequence). Germline trimming cut 3 bases from V and 2 bases from J; bases unmatched to any gene: 9. This CDR3 contains 17 residues.

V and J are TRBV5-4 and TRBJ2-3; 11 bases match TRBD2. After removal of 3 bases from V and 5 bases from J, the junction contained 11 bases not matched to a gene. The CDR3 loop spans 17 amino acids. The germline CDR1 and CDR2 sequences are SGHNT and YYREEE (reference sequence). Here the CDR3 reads CASSSRTTSGGVDTQYF. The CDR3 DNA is TGTGCCAGCAGCTCGCGAACAACTAGCGGGGGCGTAGATACGCAGTATTTT.

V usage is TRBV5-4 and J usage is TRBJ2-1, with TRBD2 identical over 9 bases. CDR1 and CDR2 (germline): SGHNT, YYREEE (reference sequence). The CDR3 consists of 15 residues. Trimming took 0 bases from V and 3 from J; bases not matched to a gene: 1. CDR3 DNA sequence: TGTGCCAGCAGCTTGGATAGCGGGGGCTACAATGAGCAGTTCTTC. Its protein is CASSLDSGGYNEQFF.

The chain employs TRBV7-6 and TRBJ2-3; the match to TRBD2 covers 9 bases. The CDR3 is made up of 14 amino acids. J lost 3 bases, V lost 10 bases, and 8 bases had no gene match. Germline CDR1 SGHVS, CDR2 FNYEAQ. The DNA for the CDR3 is TGTGCCACCTCGCGGGGGGGCGGAACAGATACGCAGTATTTT. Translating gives CATSRGGGTDTQYF.

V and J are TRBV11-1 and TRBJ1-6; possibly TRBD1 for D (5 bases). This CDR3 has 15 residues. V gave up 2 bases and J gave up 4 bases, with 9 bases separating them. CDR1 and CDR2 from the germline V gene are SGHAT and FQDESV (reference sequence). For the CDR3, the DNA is TGTGCCAGCAGCTTAAGGGGAAATTATAATTCACCCCTCCACTTT. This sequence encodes CASSLRGNYNSPLHF.

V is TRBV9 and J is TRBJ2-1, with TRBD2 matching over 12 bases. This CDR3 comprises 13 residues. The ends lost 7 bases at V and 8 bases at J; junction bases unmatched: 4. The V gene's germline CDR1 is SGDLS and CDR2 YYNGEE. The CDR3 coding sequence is TGTGCCAGCCGACGACTAGCGGGGGATGAGCAGTTCTTC. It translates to CASRRLAGDEQFF.

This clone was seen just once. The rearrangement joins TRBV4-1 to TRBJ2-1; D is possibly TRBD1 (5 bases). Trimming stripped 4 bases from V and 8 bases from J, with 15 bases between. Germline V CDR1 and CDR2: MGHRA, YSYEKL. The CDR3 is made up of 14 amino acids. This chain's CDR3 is CASSRGYGADEQFF. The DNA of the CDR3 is TGCGCCAGCAGCCGCGGTTATGGGGCGGATGAGCAGTTCTTC.

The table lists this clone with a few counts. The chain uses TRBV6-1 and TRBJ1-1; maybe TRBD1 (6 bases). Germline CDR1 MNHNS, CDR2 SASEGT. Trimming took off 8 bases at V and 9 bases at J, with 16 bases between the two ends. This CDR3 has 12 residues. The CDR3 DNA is TGTGCCAGCGCGGGGGCGGTAGAGAAAGCTTTCTTT. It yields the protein CASAGAVEKAFF.

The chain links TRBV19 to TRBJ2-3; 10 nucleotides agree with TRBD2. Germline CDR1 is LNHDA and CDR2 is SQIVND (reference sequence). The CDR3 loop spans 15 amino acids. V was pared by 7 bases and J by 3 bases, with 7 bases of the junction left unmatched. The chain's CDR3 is CASNPTSGNTDTQYF. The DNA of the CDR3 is TGTGCCAGTAACCCAACTAGCGGGAATACAGATACGCAGTATTTT.

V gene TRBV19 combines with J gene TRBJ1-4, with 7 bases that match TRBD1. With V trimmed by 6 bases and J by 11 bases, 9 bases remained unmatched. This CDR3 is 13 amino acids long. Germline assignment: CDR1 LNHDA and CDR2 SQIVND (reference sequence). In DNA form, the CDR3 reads TGTGCCAGTAGCGGCAGGGGGGTGCAGAAACTGTTTTTT. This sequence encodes CASSGRGVQKLFF.

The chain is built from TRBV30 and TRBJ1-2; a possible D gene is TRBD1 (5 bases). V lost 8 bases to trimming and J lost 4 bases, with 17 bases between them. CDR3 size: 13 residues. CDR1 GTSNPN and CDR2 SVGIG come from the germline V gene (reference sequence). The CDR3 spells CAGAVGNSYGYTF. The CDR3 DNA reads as TGTGCCGGGGCGGTAGGGAACTCCTATGGCTACACCTTC.

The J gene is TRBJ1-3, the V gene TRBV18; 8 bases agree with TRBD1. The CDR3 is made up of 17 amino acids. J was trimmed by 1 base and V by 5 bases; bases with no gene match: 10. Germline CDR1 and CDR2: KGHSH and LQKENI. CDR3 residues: CASSYTLQGASGNTIYF. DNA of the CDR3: TGTGCCAGCTCATATACCCTCCAGGGGGCATCTGGAAACACCATATATTTT.